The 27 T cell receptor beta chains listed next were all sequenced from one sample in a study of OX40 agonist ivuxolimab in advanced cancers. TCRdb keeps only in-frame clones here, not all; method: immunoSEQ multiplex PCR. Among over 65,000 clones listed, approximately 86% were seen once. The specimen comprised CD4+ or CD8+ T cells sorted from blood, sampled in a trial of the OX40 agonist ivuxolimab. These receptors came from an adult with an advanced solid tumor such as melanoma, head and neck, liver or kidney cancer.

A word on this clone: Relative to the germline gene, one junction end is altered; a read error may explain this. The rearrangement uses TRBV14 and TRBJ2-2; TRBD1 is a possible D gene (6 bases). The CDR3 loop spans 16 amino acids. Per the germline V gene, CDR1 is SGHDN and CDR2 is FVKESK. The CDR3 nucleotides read TGTGCCAGCAACCAAAGGGTACGGGGACATACCGGGGAGCTGTTTTTT. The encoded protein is CASNQRVRGHTGELFF.

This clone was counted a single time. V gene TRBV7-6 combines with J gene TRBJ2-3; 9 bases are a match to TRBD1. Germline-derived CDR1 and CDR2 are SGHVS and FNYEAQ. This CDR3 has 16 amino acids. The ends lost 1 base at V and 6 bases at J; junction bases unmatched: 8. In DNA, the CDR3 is TGTGCCAGCAGCTTAGGGACAGGGGCCCTCACGGATACGCAGTATTTT. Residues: CASSLGTGALTDTQYF.

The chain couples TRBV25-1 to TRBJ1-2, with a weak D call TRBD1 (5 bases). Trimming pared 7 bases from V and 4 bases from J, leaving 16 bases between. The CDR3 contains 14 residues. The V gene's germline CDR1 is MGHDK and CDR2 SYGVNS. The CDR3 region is CASTPWGLSYGYTF. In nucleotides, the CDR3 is TGTGCCAGCACCCCTTGGGGACTCTCCTATGGCTACACCTTC.

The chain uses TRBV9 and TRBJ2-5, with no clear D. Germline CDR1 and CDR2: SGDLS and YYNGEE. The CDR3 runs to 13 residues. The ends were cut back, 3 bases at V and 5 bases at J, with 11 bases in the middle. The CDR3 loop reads CASSEHVRETQYF. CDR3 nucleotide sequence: TGTGCCAGCAGCGAACACGTCCGGGAGACCCAGTACTTC.

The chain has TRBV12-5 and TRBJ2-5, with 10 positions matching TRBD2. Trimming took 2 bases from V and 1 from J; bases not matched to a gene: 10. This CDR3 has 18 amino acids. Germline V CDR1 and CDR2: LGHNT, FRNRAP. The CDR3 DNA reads TGTGCTAGTGGTTTGACGACGCCGGGACTAGCGTTCCAAGAGACCCAGTACTTC. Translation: CASGLTTPGLAFQETQYF.

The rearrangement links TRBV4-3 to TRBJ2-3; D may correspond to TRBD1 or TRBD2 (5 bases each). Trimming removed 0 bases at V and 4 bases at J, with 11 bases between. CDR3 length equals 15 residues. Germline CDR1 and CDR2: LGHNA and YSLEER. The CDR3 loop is CASSQDDGDADTQYF. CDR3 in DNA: TGCGCCAGCAGCCAAGATGACGGGGACGCAGATACGCAGTATTTT.

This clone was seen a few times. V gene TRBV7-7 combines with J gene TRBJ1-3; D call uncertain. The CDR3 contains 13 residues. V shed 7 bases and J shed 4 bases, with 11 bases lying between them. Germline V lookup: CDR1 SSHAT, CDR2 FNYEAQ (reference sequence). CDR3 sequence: CASTNPPGNTIYF. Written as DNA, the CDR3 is TGTGCCAGCACCAATCCACCGGGAAACACCATATATTTT.

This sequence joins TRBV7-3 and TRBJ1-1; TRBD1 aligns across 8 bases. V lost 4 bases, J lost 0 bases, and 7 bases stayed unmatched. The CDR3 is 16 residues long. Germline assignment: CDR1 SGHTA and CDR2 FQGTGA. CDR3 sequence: CASSSRGQGMNTEAFF. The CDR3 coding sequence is TGTGCCAGCAGCTCCAGAGGACAGGGAATGAACACTGAAGCTTTCTTT.

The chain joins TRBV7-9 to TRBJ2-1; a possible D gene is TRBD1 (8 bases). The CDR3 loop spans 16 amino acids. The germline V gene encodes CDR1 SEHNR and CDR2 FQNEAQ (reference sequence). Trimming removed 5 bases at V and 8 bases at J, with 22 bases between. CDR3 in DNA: TGTGCCAGCAGCCCCTGGACAGGGACTATCGTGGATGAGCAGTTCTTC. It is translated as CASSPWTGTIVDEQFF.

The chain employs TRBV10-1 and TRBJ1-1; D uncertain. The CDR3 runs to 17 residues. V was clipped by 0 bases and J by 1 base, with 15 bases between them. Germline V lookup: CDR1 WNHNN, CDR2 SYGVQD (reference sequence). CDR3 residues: CASSESPRRQANTEAFF. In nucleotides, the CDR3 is TGCGCCAGCAGTGAGTCCCCTCGAAGACAAGCGAACACTGAAGCTTTCTTT.

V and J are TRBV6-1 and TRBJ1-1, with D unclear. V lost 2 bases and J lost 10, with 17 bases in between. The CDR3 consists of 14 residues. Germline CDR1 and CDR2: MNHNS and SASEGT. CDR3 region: CASSETFDGLGAFF. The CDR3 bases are TGTGCCAGCAGTGAAACATTCGACGGACTGGGAGCTTTCTTT.

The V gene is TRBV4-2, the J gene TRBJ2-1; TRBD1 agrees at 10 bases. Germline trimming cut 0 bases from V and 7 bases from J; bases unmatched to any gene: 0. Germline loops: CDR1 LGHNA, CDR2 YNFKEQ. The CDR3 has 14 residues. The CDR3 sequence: CASSQEGQGNEQFF. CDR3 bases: TGTGCCAGCAGCCAAGAGGGACAGGGGAATGAGCAGTTCTTC.

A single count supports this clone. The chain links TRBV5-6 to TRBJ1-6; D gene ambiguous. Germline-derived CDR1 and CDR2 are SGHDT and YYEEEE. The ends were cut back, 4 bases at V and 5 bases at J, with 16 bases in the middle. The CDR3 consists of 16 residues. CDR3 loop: CASSLLSGQHNSPLHF. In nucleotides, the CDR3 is TGTGCCAGCAGCCTCCTAAGCGGCCAGCATAATTCACCCCTCCACTTT.

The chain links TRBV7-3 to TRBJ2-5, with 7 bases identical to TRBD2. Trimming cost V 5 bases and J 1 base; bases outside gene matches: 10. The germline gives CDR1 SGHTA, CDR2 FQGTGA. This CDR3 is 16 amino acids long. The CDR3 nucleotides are TGTGCCAGCAGCCTCTCCTCGGCTAGCGGCCAAGAGACCCAGTACTTC. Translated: CASSLSSASGQETQYF.

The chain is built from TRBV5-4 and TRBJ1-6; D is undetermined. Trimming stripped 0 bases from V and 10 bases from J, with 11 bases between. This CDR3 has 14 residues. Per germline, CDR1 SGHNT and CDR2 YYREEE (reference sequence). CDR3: CASSLDRGDSPLHF. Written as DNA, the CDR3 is TGTGCCAGCAGCTTGGATCGGGGTGACTCACCCCTCCACTTT.

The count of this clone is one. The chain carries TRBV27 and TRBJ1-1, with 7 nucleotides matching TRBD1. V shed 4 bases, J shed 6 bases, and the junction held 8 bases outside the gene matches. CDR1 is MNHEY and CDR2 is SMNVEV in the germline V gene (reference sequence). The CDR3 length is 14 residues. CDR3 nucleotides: TGTGCCAGCAGTTCCCCGACAGGGAGGCCTGAAGCTTTCTTT. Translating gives CASSSPTGRPEAFF.

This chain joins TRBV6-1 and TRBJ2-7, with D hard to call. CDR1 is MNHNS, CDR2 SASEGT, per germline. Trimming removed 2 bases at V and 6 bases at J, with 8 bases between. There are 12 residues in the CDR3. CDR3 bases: TGTGCCAGCAGTGAACGGTGGGCCGAGCAGTACTTC. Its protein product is CASSERWAEQYF.

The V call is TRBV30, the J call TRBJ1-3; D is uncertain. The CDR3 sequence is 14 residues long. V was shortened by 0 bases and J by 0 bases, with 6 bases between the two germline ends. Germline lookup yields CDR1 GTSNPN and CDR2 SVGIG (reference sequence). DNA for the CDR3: TGTGCCTGGAGTGTCGGCGGCTCTGGAAACACCATATATTTT. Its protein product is CAWSVGGSGNTIYF.

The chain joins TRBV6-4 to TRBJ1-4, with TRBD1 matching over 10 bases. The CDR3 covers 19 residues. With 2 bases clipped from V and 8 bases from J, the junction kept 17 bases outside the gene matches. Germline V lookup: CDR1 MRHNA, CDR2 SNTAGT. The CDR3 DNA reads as TGTGCCAGCAGTGACCCAACCGGGACAGGGGCACCGATGGGGGAAAAACTGTTTTTT. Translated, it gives CASSDPTGTGAPMGEKLFF.

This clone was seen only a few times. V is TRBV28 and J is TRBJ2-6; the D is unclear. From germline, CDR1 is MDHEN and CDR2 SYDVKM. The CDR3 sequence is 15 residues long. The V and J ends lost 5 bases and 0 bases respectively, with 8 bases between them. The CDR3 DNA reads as TGTGCCAGCAGTCCCGGTCGCTCTGGGGCCAACGTCCTGACTTTC. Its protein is CASSPGRSGANVLTF.

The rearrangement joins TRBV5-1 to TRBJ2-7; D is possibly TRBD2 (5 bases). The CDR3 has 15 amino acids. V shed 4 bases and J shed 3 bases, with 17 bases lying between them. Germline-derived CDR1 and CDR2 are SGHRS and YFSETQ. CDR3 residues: CASSRGYSGVYEQYF. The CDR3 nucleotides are TGCGCCAGCAGCAGAGGGTATTCCGGGGTCTACGAGCAGTACTTC.

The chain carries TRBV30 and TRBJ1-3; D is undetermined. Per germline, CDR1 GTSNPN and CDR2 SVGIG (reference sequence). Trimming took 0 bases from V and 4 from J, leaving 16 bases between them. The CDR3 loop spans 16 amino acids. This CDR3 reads CAWSVPSERKGNTIYF. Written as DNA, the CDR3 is TGTGCCTGGAGTGTTCCGTCGGAACGGAAAGGAAACACCATATATTTT.

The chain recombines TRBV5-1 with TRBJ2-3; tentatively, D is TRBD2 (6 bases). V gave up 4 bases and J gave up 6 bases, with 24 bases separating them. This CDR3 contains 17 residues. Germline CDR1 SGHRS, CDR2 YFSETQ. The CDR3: CASSLWRGGSSEDTQYF. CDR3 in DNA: TGCGCCAGCAGCCTCTGGAGGGGCGGCTCTAGTGAGGATACGCAGTATTTT.

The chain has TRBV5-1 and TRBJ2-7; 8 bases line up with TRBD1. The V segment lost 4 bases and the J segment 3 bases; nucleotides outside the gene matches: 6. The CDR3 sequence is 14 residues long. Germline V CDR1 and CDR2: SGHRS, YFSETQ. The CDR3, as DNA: TGCGCCAGCAGCCCGGGACAGGCCTTCTACGAGCAGTACTTC. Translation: CASSPGQAFYEQYF.

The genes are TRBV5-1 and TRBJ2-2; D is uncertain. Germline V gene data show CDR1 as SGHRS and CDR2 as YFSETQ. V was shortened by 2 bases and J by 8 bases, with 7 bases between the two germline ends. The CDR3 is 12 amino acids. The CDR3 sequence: CASSFGLGELFF. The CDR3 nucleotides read TGCGCCAGCAGCTTCGGTCTGGGGGAGCTGTTTTTT.

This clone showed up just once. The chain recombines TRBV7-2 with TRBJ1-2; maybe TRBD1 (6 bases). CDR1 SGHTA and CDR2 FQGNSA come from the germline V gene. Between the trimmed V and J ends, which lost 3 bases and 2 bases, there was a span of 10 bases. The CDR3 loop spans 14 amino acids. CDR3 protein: CASSLDSRNYGYTF. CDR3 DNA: TGTGCCAGCAGCTTGGACAGCCGAAACTATGGCTACACCTTC. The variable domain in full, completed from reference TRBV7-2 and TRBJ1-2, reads GAGVSQSPSNKVTEKGKDVELRCDPISGHTALYWYRQSLGQGLEFLIYFQGNSAPDKSGLPSDRFSAERTGGSVSTLTIQRTQQEDSAVYLCASSLDSRNYGYTFGSGTRLTVV.

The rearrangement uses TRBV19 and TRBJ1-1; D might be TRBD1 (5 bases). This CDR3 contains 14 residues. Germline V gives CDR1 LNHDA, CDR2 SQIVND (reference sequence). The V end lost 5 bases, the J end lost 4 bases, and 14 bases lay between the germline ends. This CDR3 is CASSEQGYGTEAFF. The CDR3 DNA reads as TGTGCCAGTAGTGAGCAGGGATATGGCACTGAAGCTTTCTTT.